The rows below give T cell receptor beta chains drawn from one sample of a study of T cell responses to AZD1222 COVID-19 vaccine. TCRdb's copy holds only in-frame clones and misses some; the assay was immunoSEQ multiplex PCR. The data show 160,000 or so clones, approximately 90% seen once. The sequenced sample was peripheral blood, obtained on day 0 of AZD1222 vaccination. The receptors originated from an adult in good health. CDR3s include the opening cysteine and the closing phenylalanine or tryptophan.

v_gene: TRBV27
j_gene: TRBJ2-7
CDR3aa: CASSSGTSGRYEQYF

v_gene: TRBV18
j_gene: TRBJ1-5
CDR3aa: CASSPWGGDQPQHF

v_gene: TRBV9
j_gene: TRBJ1-2
CDR3aa: CASSAHQGDSGGYTF

v_gene: TRBV14
j_gene: TRBJ2-3
CDR3aa: CASSQDGGRGDTQYF

v_gene: TRBV28
j_gene: TRBJ1-5
CDR3aa: CASSLIDQPQHF

v_gene: TRBV28
j_gene: TRBJ2-1
CDR3aa: CASSSAGTGSYNEQFF

v_gene: TRBV21-1
j_gene: TRBJ1-1
CDR3aa: CASSKRVAFF

v_gene: TRBV13
j_gene: TRBJ2-5
CDR3aa: CASSRGLAGEETQYF

v_gene: TRBV9
j_gene: TRBJ2-1
CDR3aa: CASSLRTERSYNEQFF

v_gene: TRBV6-5
j_gene: TRBJ2-7
CDR3aa: CASTFRGAYEQYF